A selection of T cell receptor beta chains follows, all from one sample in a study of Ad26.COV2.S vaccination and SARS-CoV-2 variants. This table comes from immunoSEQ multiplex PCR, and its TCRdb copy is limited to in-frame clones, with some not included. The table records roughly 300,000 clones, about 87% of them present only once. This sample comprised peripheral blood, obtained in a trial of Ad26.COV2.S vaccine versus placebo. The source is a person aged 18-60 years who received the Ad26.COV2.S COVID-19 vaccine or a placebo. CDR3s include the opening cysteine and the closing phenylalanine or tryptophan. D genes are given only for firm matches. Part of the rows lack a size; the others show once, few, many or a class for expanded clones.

cdr3_aa: CASSPDSMRGKLFF
cdr3_nt: TGTGCCAGTAGCCCGGACTCAATGAGAGGGAAACTGTTTTTT
j_call: TRBJ1-4
d_call: NA
v_call: TRBV19
clone_size: NA

cdr3_aa: CASSQDRASYEQYF
cdr3_nt: TGTGCCAGCAGTCAAGACAGGGCCTCCTACGAGCAGTACTTC
j_call: TRBJ2-7
d_call: TRBD1
v_call: TRBV6-4
clone_size: NA

cdr3_aa: CASSSPGHPTGELFF
cdr3_nt: TGTGCCAGCAGCTCCCCGGGACACCCCACCGGGGAGCTGTTTTTT
j_call: TRBJ2-2
d_call: NA
v_call: TRBV7-8
clone_size: NA

cdr3_aa: CAWRGNRDTEAFF
cdr3_nt: TGTGCCTGGAGGGGGAACAGGGACACTGAAGCTTTCTTT
j_call: TRBJ1-1
d_call: NA
v_call: TRBV30
clone_size: once

cdr3_aa: CASSSPTNTGELFF
cdr3_nt: TGCGCCAGCAGCTCCCCAACGAACACCGGGGAGCTGTTTTTT
j_call: TRBJ2-2
d_call: NA
v_call: TRBV5-1
clone_size: few

cdr3_aa: CASSLRADSSYEQYF
cdr3_nt: TGTGCCAGCAGCTTAAGGGCGGACAGTTCCTACGAGCAGTACTTC
j_call: TRBJ2-7
d_call: NA
v_call: TRBV7-2
clone_size: NA

cdr3_aa: CASSAHRDSNYGYTF
cdr3_nt: TGTGCCAGTAGTGCACACAGGGATTCCAACTATGGCTACACCTTC
j_call: TRBJ1-2
d_call: NA
v_call: TRBV19
clone_size: once

cdr3_aa: CSASIQGAGNTIYF
cdr3_nt: TGCAGTGCTAGTATACAGGGGGCTGGAAACACCATATATTTT
j_call: TRBJ1-3
d_call: TRBD1
v_call: TRBV20-1
clone_size: NA

cdr3_aa: CASGPREGRLMMETQYF
cdr3_nt: TGTGCTAGTGGTCCGCGGGAGGGCCGCCTGATGATGGAGACCCAGTACTTC
j_call: TRBJ2-5
d_call: TRBD2
v_call: TRBV12-5
clone_size: NA

cdr3_aa: CASKSLGVASNEQFF
cdr3_nt: TGTGCCAGCAAATCCCTCGGAGTAGCCTCCAATGAGCAGTTCTTC
j_call: TRBJ2-1
d_call: NA
v_call: TRBV2
clone_size: NA

cdr3_aa: CASSLGRSSYNSPLHF
cdr3_nt: TGTGCCAGCAGCTTAGGACGGAGCTCCTATAATTCACCCCTCCACTTT
j_call: TRBJ1-6
d_call: NA
v_call: TRBV13
clone_size: NA

cdr3_aa: CASSQDQVPQGPGGYTF
cdr3_nt: TGCGCCAGCAGCCAAGATCAGGTCCCCCAGGGCCCGGGGGGCTACACCTTC
j_call: TRBJ1-2
d_call: NA
v_call: TRBV4-3
clone_size: NA

cdr3_aa: CSVRTSSYEQYF
cdr3_nt: TGCAGCGTTCGGACTAGCTCCTACGAGCAGTACTTC
j_call: TRBJ2-7
d_call: TRBD2
v_call: TRBV29-1
clone_size: NA

cdr3_aa: CASSLFISGMVGYTF
cdr3_nt: TGTGCCAGCAGCCTTTTCATCTCAGGGATGGTTGGCTACACCTTC
j_call: TRBJ1-2
d_call: NA
v_call: TRBV28
clone_size: NA

cdr3_aa: CASSQSDRDYEQYF
cdr3_nt: TGTGCCAGCAGTCAATCGGACAGGGACTACGAGCAGTACTTC
j_call: TRBJ2-7
d_call: TRBD1
v_call: TRBV28
clone_size: NA

cdr3_aa: CASSQGRNTEAFF
cdr3_nt: TGTGCCAGCAGTCAGGGACGCAACACTGAAGCTTTCTTT
j_call: TRBJ1-1
d_call: NA
v_call: TRBV28
clone_size: once